This T cell receptor beta chain was identified during a study of CD8+ T cells in alopecia areata. From germline, CDR1 is SQVTM and CDR2 ANQGSEA. With 4 bases removed from V and 3 bases from J, the gap between germline ends came to 9 bases. This CDR3 is 13 amino acids long. Treatment described: oral pan-JAK inhibitor, 5-10 mg twice daily. Alopecia areata patients provided lesional scalp punch biopsies and peripheral blood, both collected for the study. RNA was extracted and reverse transcribed into cDNA as the sequencing template. Method: immunoSEQ multiplex PCR; TCRdb's copy keeps in-frame clones and lacks some. The top ten clones hold 1% of a sample with 150,000 to 200,000 clones, approximately 57% of them seen once. Study-level findings and limits: Greater clonality was observed in lesional scalp samples, especially alopecia totalis/universalis, versus normal scalp.

As concerns this clone: Antigen unknown.

This sequence was found in a human donor with alopecia areata. The sequencing here drew on CD4+ T cells sorted from blood, taken at week 24, from a patient treated with tofacitinib. The rearrangement joins TRBV29-1 to TRBJ2-2; weak D call: TRBD1 (5 bases). CDR3 in DNA: TGCAGCGTTGGGGGCCGGTACACCGGGGAGCTGTTTTTT. Its translation is CSVGGRYTGELFF.